Shown below are 28 T cell receptor beta chains from a single sample sequenced in a study of control samples from healthy donors and cancer patients. Data came from immunoSEQ multiplex PCR; TCRdb stores just in-frame clones and leaves some out. The sample includes approximately 68,000 clones, 83% seen only once; the top ten take about a sixth. Sequencing was carried out using blood. These TCRs come from a man aged 55 to 70 in good health.

The chain recombines TRBV2 with TRBJ2-7, with 7 nucleotides matching TRBD1. This CDR3 contains 15 residues. Trimming at V came to 3 bases and at J to 2 bases, leaving 7 bases not matched to a gene. CDR1 is SNHLY and CDR2 is FYNNEI in the germline V gene. CDR3 protein: CASSDLRQGTYEQYF. CDR3 DNA: TGTGCCAGCAGTGACCTCAGACAGGGTACCTACGAGCAGTACTTC. Full variable domain (rest looked up from reference TRBV2 and TRBJ2-7): EPEVTQTPSHQVTQMGQEVILRCVPISNHLYFYWYRQILGQKVEFLVSFYNNEISEKSEIFDDQFSVERPDGSNFTLKIRSTKLEDSAMYFCASSDLRQGTYEQYFGPGTRLTVT.

The V and J genes are TRBV7-8 and TRBJ2-5, with TRBD2 matching 14 bases. The CDR3 consists of 18 residues. After removal of 5 bases from V and 3 bases from J, the junction contained 11 bases not matched to a gene. Looked up from germline, CDR1 is SGHVS and CDR2 is FQNEAQ. The CDR3 nucleotides read TGTGCCAGCAGCACTTCCGGGACTAGCGGGAGAGGGAAAGAGACCCAGTACTTC. This translates into CASSTSGTSGRGKETQYF.

The chain uses TRBV24-1 and TRBJ2-4; the D gene is possibly TRBD1 (6 bases). CDR3 size: 17 residues. Germline lookup yields CDR1 KGHDR and CDR2 SFDVKD. V shed 0 bases and J shed 3 bases, with 14 bases lying between them. CDR3 sequence: CATSDLGTPVDKNIQYF. CDR3 coding DNA: TGTGCCACCAGTGATTTGGGGACACCCGTGGACAAAAACATTCAGTACTTC.

The chain joins TRBV5-1 to TRBJ1-2, with TRBD1 matching over 8 bases. The CDR3 runs to 14 residues. V was clipped by 4 bases and J by 6 bases; unmatched bases: 8. CDR1 SGHRS and CDR2 YFSETQ come from the germline V gene. CDR3: CASSHGQGGDGYTF. In DNA, the CDR3 is TGCGCCAGCAGCCACGGACAGGGTGGTGATGGCTACACCTTC.

The CDR3 bases are TGTGCCAGTTCTCCTAGCGGGAGTGCCTACAATGAGCAGTTCTTC. It is translated as CASSPSGSAYNEQFF. The chain combines TRBV19 with TRBJ2-1; 10 bases are shared with TRBD2. This CDR3 has 15 amino acids. V lost 8 bases and J lost 2; bases outside the gene matches: 6. The germline V gene has CDR1 LNHDA and CDR2 SQIVND (reference sequence). The complete variable domain, with remaining parts taken from reference TRBV19 and TRBJ2-1, reads DGGITQSPKYLFRKEGQNVTLSCEQNLNHDAMYWYRQDPGQGLRLIYYSQIVNDFQKGDIAEGYSVSREKKESFPLTVTSAQKNPTAFYLCASSPSGSAYNEQFFGPGTRLTVL.

The chain recombines TRBV7-8 with TRBJ2-3; 9 positions match TRBD1. Germline CDR1 reads SGHVS; CDR2 reads FQNEAQ. This CDR3 is 14 amino acids long. The V gene end was trimmed by 3 bases and the J gene end by 6 bases; junction bases not matched to a gene: 4. The CDR3 spells CASSFDRGRDTQYF. The CDR3 DNA sequence: TGTGCCAGCAGCTTTGACAGGGGGAGGGATACGCAGTATTTT.

V is TRBV24-1 and J is TRBJ1-2; 7 positions agree with TRBD1. The trim removed 1 base at V and 5 bases at J, leaving 3 bases unmatched. The V gene's germline CDR1 is KGHDR and CDR2 SFDVKD. The CDR3 length is 14 residues. CDR3 in amino acids: CATSDFDRAYGYTF. CDR3 DNA sequence: TGTGCCACCAGTGATTTCGACAGGGCATATGGCTACACCTTC.

This sequence joins TRBV14 and TRBJ2-7, with 7 bases identical to TRBD1. Per germline, CDR1 SGHDN and CDR2 FVKESK. The CDR3 has 13 residues. The junction had 7 bases not matched to a gene; V was cut back by 2 bases and J by 9 bases. The CDR3 coding sequence is TGTGCCAGCAGCCAACTGACAGGGTTTAGGCAGTACTTC. Translation: CASSQLTGFRQYF.

This clone was found once. J is TRBJ2-5 and V is TRBV4-2, with D tentatively TRBD2 (6 bases). The V and J ends lost 2 bases and 5 bases respectively, with 12 bases between them. From germline, CDR1 is LGHNA and CDR2 YNFKEQ. This CDR3 comprises 14 residues. The CDR3 DNA reads TGTGCCAGCAGCCAAAGGGCTAGCGAGGAGACCCAGTACTTC. Protein sequence: CASSQRASEETQYF.

This chain links TRBV7-3 with TRBJ2-1; TRBD1 aligns across 9 bases. From germline, CDR1 is SGHTA and CDR2 FQGTGA. The CDR3 has 13 residues. Trimming at V came to 3 bases and at J to 7 bases, leaving 1 base not matched to a gene. In DNA form, the CDR3 reads TGTGCCAGCAGCTTTGGGACAGGGAATGAGCAGTTCTTC. Translated: CASSFGTGNEQFF.

A single count supports this clone. The chain uses TRBV9 and TRBJ1-4, with TRBD1 matching over 12 bases. Germline V gene lookup returns CDR1 SGDLS and CDR2 YYNGEE. The CDR3 totals 17 residues. After removal of 6 bases from V and 3 bases from J, the junction contained 9 bases not matched to a gene. The DNA for the CDR3 is TGTGCCAGCATTGGGGACAGGGGGCGTCAGGCTAATGAAAAACTGTTTTTT. It specifies CASIGDRGRQANEKLFF.

This chain connects TRBV28 to TRBJ1-6, with D maybe TRBD1 (6 bases). V shed 5 bases and J shed 8 bases, with 13 bases lying between them. Per germline, CDR1 MDHEN and CDR2 SYDVKM. CDR3 length: 14 residues. Here the CDR3 DNA reads TGTGCCAGCAGTAACCCGCGACAGGATTCACCCCTCCACTTT. Encoded protein: CASSNPRQDSPLHF.

The rearrangement joins TRBV11-2 to TRBJ2-1; 8 bases are a match to TRBD2. The germline V gene encodes CDR1 SGHAT and CDR2 FQNNGV. The trim removed 2 bases at V and 2 bases at J, leaving 2 bases unmatched. The CDR3 loop spans 15 amino acids. The DNA for the CDR3 is TGTGCCAGCAGCTTAACTAGCGGAGCCTACAATGAGCAGTTCTTC. Translated, it gives CASSLTSGAYNEQFF.

J is TRBJ2-1 and V is TRBV6-5; 9 bases fit TRBD1. Germline CDR1 and CDR2: MNHEY and SVGAGI. The CDR3 contains 16 residues. J lost 4 bases, V lost 0 bases, and 4 bases had no gene match. DNA of the CDR3: TGTGCCAGCAGTTACTCCGGGACAGGGATTTACAATGAGCAGTTCTTC. Protein product: CASSYSGTGIYNEQFF.

This chain connects TRBV12-1 to TRBJ2-3; the DNA was not compared with TRBD1, the D call given in the table. TRBV12-1 is a pseudogene locus. The CDR3 is made up of 17 amino acids. In nucleotides, the CDR3 is TGTGCCAGCAGCTTAGGACAGGGGGATCGCGGCACAGATACGCAGTATTTT. Its translation is CASSLGQGDRGTDTQYF.

The chain employs TRBV18 and TRBJ2-5, with 7 nucleotides matching TRBD1. In germline, CDR1 is KGHSH, CDR2 LQKENI. The CDR3 loop spans 14 amino acids. V shed 5 bases, J shed 1 base, and the junction held 4 bases outside the gene matches. Here the CDR3 reads CASSARTGQETQYF. DNA for the CDR3: TGTGCCAGCTCAGCCCGGACAGGCCAAGAGACCCAGTACTTC.

The rearrangement joins TRBV9 to TRBJ2-1; D unclear. Germline assignment: CDR1 SGDLS and CDR2 YYNGEE. Trimming took 4 bases from V and 6 from J, leaving 20 bases between them. The CDR3 is 16 residues long. Here the CDR3 DNA reads TGTGCCAGCAGCCCCCTCGAGGAGCTATTACTCAATGAGCAGTTCTTC. It is translated as CASSPLEELLLNEQFF.

This chain connects TRBV7-9 to TRBJ2-1; 8 nucleotides line up with TRBD2. This CDR3 is 17 amino acids long. J lost 8 bases, V lost 2 bases, and 14 bases had no gene match. Germline V gene data show CDR1 as SEHNR and CDR2 as FQNEAQ (reference sequence). The CDR3 bases are TGTGCCAGCAGCTTATCGGGTGGGGGACTAGTGTTCCATGAGCAGTTCTTC. It yields the protein CASSLSGGGLVFHEQFF.

The CDR3 region has the DNA TGTGCCAGCAGTTCAGCGGGAGGAGCCTACAATGAGCAGTTCTTC. Translation gives CASSSAGGAYNEQFF. The J gene is TRBJ2-1, the V gene TRBV6-2 or TRBV6-3; 9 bases are a match to TRBD2. Germline-derived CDR1 and CDR2 are MNHEY and SVGEGT. This CDR3 has 15 residues. V lost 4 bases and J lost 2; bases outside the gene matches: 3.

The chain combines TRBV7-2 with TRBJ2-1, with 7 bases aligning to TRBD2. The CDR3 has 16 residues. J was trimmed by 0 bases and V by 2 bases; bases with no gene match: 4. From germline, CDR1 is SGHTA and CDR2 FQGNSA. CDR3 sequence (DNA): TGTGCCAGCAGCTTATTCGGCGGGAGCTCCTACAATGAGCAGTTCTTC. Its translation: CASSLFGGSSYNEQFF.

V gene TRBV28 combines with J gene TRBJ2-1, with TRBD1 matching over 8 bases. J gave up 6 bases and V 8 bases, and 9 bases lay outside the gene matches. Germline assignment: CDR1 MDHEN and CDR2 SYDVKM. The CDR3 extends over 14 amino acids. The CDR3 nucleotides are TGTGCCAGCTCAGCAGGGGGCAAGTTCAATGAGCAGTTCTTC. This gives the protein CASSAGGKFNEQFF.

The chain is built from TRBV28 and TRBJ1-4; possibly TRBD1 for D (6 bases). The CDR3 is 14 amino acids. Germline V gene lookup returns CDR1 MDHEN and CDR2 SYDVKM. The ends were cut back, 6 bases at V and 8 bases at J, with 16 bases in the middle. CDR3 in DNA: TGTGCCAGCAGGCTTTGGGGGCGTGGGGAAAAACTGTTTTTT. It codes for CASRLWGRGEKLFF.

J is TRBJ2-3 and V is TRBV24-1, with 8 nucleotides matching TRBD2. In germline, CDR1 is KGHDR, CDR2 SFDVKD. This CDR3 spans 15 amino acids. V lost 5 bases to trimming and J lost 2 bases; unmatched junction nucleotides: 5. CDR3 bases: TGTGCCACCAGTGTCCGGGGGGGAAACACAGATACGCAGTATTTT. This translates into CATSVRGGNTDTQYF.

The chain employs TRBV7-3 and TRBJ2-2; D ambiguous. Deletions cut 1 base from V and 3 bases from J, with 6 bases between. Germline-derived CDR1 and CDR2 are SGHTA and FQGTGA. The CDR3 length is 14 residues. CDR3 sequence (DNA): TGTGCCAGCAGCTTAATCCGTGACACCGGGGAGCTGTTTTTT. Protein sequence: CASSLIRDTGELFF.

This chain joins TRBV30 and TRBJ2-1; 11 nucleotides align to TRBD1. V dropped 2 bases and J dropped 4; count of bases not matched to a gene: 4. Germline V gene data show CDR1 as GTSNPN and CDR2 as SVGIG (reference sequence). The CDR3 length is 15 residues. The CDR3 loop reads CAWSQDRGRYNEQFF. The CDR3 nucleotides read TGTGCCTGGAGTCAGGACAGGGGGCGGTACAATGAGCAGTTCTTC.

The chain recombines TRBV5-1 with TRBJ1-1; D is perhaps TRBD1 (6 bases). This CDR3 region has 16 residues. Trimming took 4 bases from V and 4 from J, leaving 20 bases between them. CDR1 and CDR2 from the germline V gene are SGHRS and YFSETQ. The CDR3 nucleotides read TGCGCCAGCAGCCGGGCGGGGGCTGAGGTTGGCACTGAAGCTTTCTTT. It specifies CASSRAGAEVGTEAFF.

The chain recombines TRBV11-2 with TRBJ2-1; 7 nucleotides align to TRBD2. The CDR3 is 17 residues long. In germline, CDR1 is SGHAT, CDR2 FQNNGV. After removal of 4 bases from V and 2 bases from J, the junction contained 11 bases not matched to a gene. The CDR3 DNA reads TGTGCCAGCAGCTCAATAAATACTAGCGAAACCTACAATGAGCAGTTCTTC. Translation: CASSSINTSETYNEQFF.

V and J are TRBV7-9 and TRBJ2-7, with TRBD1 matching 9 bases. V gave up 5 bases and J gave up 6 bases; unmatched junction bases: 8. The length of the CDR3 is 14 residues. CDR1 is SEHNR and CDR2 is FQNEAQ in the germline V gene (reference sequence). The chain's CDR3 is CASSLLGTGSEQYF. DNA of the CDR3: TGTGCCAGCAGCCTGCTCGGGACAGGGTCCGAGCAGTACTTC.